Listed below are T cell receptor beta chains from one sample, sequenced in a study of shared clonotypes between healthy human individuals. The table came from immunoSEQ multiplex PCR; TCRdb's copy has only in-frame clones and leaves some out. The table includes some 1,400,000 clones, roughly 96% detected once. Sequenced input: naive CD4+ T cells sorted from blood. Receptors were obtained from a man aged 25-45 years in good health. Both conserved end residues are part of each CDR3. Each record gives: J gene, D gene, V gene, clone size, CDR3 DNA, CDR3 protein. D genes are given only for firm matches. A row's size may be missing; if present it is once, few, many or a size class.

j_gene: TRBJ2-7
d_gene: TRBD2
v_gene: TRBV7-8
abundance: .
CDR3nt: TGTGCCAGCAGCCAGGGACTAGCGGTCTACGAGCAGTACTTC
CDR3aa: CASSQGLAVYEQYF

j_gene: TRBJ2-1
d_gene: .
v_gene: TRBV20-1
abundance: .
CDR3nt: TGCAGTGCTAGAGATGTAGGTGAGCAGTTCTTC
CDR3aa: CSARDVGEQFF

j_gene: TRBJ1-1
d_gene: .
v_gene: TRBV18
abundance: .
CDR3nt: TGTGCCAGCTCTCCAGGTCTCAACACTGAAGCTTTCTTT
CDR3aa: CASSPGLNTEAFF

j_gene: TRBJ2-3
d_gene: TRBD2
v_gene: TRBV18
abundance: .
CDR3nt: TGTGCCAGCTCACCAGTCGCGGGAGAGGCAGATACGCAGTATTTT
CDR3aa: CASSPVAGEADTQYF

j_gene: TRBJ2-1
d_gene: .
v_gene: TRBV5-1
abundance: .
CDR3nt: TGCGCCAGCAGCTCGGGGCTCGGGCTATCTGCTGAATATGATGAGCAGTTCTTC
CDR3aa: CASSSGLGLSAEYDEQFF

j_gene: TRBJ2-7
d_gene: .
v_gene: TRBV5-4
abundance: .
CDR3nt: TGTGCCAGCAGCTTGGCCGGCGGACCCTTAGGGGAGCAGTACTTC
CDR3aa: CASSLAGGPLGEQYF

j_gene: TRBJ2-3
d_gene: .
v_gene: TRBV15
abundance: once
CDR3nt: TGTGCCACCAGCAGAGCGGGGCCGGATACGCAGTATTTT
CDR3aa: CATSRAGPDTQYF

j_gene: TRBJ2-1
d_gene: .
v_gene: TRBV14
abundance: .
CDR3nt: TGTGCCAGCAGCCAAGGTTTGTCCGCAAGGGTCAATGAGCAGTTCTTC
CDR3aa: CASSQGLSARVNEQFF

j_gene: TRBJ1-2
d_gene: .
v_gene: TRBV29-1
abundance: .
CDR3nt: TGCAGCGTTGGCCAGACAGGCTATGGCTACACCTTC
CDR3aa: CSVGQTGYGYTF

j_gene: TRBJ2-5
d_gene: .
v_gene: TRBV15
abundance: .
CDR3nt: TGTGCCACCAGCAGAGGTAGCCGAGGGCTAGAGACCCAGTACTTC
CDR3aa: CATSRGSRGLETQYF

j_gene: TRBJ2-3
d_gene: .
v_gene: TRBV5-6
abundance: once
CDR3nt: TGTGCCAGCACCCCCGGGGCGACTAGTACGTTGGATACGCAGTATTTT
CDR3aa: CASTPGATSTLDTQYF

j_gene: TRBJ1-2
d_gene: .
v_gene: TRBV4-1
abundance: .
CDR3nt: TGCGCCAGCAGCTACCGGGAGTCCCATGGCTACACCTTC
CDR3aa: CASSYRESHGYTF

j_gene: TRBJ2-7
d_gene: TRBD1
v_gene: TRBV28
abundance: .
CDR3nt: TGTGCCAGCGTATCCGGGACAGGGAATATGTACGAGCAGTACTTC
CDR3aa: CASVSGTGNMYEQYF

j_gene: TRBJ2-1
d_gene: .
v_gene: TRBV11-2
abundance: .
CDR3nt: TGTGCCAGCAGCTTAGAAGACTATAACCGTGAGCAGTTCTTC
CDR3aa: CASSLEDYNREQFF

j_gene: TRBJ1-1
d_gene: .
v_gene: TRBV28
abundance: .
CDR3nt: TGTGCCAGCAGTTTATCCGACAGATTTGAAGCTTTCTTT
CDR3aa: CASSLSDRFEAFF

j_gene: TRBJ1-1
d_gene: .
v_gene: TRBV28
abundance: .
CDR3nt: TGTGCCAGCAGTTTTCCCAGGGTGGGAACTGAAGCTTTCTTT
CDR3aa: CASSFPRVGTEAFF

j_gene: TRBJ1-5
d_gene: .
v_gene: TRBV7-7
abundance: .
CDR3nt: TGTGCTAGCAGCTTAGGGTTTTTGACCTTTATAAATCAGCCCCAGCATTTT
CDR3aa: CASSLGFLTFINQPQHF

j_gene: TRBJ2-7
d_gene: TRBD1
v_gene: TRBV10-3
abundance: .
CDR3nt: TGTGCCATCAGTGAGAGGGGGACAGACTCCTACGAGCAGTACTTC
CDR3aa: CAISERGTDSYEQYF

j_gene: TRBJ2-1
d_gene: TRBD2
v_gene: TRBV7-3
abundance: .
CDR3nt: TGTGCCAGCAGCTTAGTGGGACTAGCGGCCAATGAGCAGTTCTTC
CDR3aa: CASSLVGLAANEQFF

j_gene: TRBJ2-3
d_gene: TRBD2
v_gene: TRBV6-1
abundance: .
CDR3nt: TGTGCCAGCAGTGACGTAGCGGGACTCACAGATACGCAGTATTTT
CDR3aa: CASSDVAGLTDTQYF

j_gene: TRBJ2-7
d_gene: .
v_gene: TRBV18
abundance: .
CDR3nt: TGTGCCAGCTCACCCCCGGACGGCGTTACCTACGAGCAGTACTTC
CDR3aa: CASSPPDGVTYEQYF

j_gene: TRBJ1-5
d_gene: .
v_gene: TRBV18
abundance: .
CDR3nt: TGTGCCAGCTCAACAGGGTACAATCAGCCCCAGCATTTT
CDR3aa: CASSTGYNQPQHF

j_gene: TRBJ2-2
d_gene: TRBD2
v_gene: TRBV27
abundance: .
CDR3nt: TGTGCCAGCAGCAGAAGACTAGCGGGATCCACCGGGGAGCTGTTTTTT
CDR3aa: CASSRRLAGSTGELFF

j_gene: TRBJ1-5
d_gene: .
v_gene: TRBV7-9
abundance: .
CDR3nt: TGTGCCAGCAGCTTAGCGTTGGACAGAAGTAATCAGCCCCAGCATTTT
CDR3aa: CASSLALDRSNQPQHF

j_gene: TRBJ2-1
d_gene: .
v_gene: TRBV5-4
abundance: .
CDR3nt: TGTGCCAGCAGAGAGACTATTTCCTACAATGAGCAGTTCTTC
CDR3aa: CASRETISYNEQFF

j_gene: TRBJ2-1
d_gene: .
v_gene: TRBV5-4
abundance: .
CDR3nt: TGTGCCAGCAGCCCGCGACTCGAGAGCTCCTACAATGAGCAGTTCTTC
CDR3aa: CASSPRLESSYNEQFF

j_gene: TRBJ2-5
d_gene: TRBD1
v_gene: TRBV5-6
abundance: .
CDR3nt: TGTGCCAGCAGCTTAAGGACAGGAGTCGAGACCCAGTACTTC
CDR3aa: CASSLRTGVETQYF

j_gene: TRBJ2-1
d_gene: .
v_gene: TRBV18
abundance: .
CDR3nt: TGTGCCAGCTCACCATTAAGCGGATACAATGAGCAGTTCTTC
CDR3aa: CASSPLSGYNEQFF

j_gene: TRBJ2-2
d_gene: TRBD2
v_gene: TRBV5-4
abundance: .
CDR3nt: TGTGCCAGCAGCCGAGGGACTAGCGGCGGGAGGAACACCGGGGAGCTGTTTTTT
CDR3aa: CASSRGTSGGRNTGELFF

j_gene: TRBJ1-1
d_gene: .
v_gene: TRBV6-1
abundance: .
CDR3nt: TGTGCCAGCAGTGTCACCTTGAACACTGAAGCTTTCTTT
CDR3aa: CASSVTLNTEAFF

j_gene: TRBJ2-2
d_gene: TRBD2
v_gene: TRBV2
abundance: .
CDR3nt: TGTGCCAGCACTCCGTGGACTAGCGGGAGGACCGGGGAGCTGTTTTTT
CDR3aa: CASTPWTSGRTGELFF

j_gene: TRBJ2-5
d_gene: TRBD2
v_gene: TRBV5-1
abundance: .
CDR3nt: TGCGCCAGCAGCCAGGCGGGGGGGTCTCAAGAGACCCAGTACTTC
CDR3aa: CASSQAGGSQETQYF

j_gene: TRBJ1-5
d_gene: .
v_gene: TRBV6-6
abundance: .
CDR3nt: TGTGCCAGCAGTTTCGGGGAAAATCAGCCCCAGCATTTT
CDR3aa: CASSFGENQPQHF

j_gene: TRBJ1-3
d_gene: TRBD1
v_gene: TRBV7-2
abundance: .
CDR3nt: TGTGCCAGCATCACTCACCCACTAGGGACAGCCTCTGGAAACACCATATATTTT
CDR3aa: CASITHPLGTASGNTIYF

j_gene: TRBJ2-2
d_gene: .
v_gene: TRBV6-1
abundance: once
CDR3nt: TGTGCCAGCGGCTACACCGGGGAGCTGTTTTTT
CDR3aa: CASGYTGELFF

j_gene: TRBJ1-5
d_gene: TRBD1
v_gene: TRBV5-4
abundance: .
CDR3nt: TGTGCCAGCAGCCTAGGCGGACAGGGGGGTAATCAGCCCCAGCATTTT
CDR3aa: CASSLGGQGGNQPQHF

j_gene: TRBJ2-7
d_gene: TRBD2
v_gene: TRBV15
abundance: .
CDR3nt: TGTGCCACCAGCAGAGAGCTAGCGGGGACCTACGAGCAGTACTTC
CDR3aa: CATSRELAGTYEQYF

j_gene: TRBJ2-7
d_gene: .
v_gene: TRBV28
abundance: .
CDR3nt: TGTGCCAGCAGTCTCCTTACGGGGGCTAGCACCTACGAGCAGTACTTC
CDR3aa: CASSLLTGASTYEQYF

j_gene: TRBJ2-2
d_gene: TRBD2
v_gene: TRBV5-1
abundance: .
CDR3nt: TGCGCCAGCAGCTTGATGCTAGCGGGAGGGAACACCGGGGAGCTGTTTTTT
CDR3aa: CASSLMLAGGNTGELFF

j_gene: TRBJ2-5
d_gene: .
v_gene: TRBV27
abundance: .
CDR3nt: TGTGCCAGCAGTTTATATCCCCGAGGAGGGGGCGGGGAGACCCAGTACTTC
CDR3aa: CASSLYPRGGGGETQYF

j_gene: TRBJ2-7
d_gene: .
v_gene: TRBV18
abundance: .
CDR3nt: TGTGCCAGCTCCCCAGGGGGGGGTTTATACGAGCAGTACTTC
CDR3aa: CASSPGGGLYEQYF

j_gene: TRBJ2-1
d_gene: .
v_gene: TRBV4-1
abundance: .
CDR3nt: TGCGCCAGCAGCCGACTGCGGGACAGACTGTACAATGAGCAGTTCTTC
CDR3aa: CASSRLRDRLYNEQFF

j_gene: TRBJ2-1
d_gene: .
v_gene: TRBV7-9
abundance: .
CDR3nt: TGTGCCAGCAGCCTGGGATTTTCGGGGTATGAGCAGTTCTTC
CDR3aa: CASSLGFSGYEQFF

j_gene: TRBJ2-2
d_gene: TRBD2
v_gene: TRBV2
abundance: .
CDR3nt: TGTGCCAGCAGCCTACTAGCGGGAGCGAACACCGGGGAGCTGTTTTTT
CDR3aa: CASSLLAGANTGELFF

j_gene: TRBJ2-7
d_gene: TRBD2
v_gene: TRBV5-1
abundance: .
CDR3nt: TGCGCCAGCAACGGACTAGCGGGAGGGGTGGGATTGGAGCAGTACTTC
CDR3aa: CASNGLAGGVGLEQYF

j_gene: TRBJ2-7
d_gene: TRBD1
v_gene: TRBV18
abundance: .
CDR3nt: TGTGCCAGCTCCCCCGGGACAGGGCCCTACGAGCAGTACTTC
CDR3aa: CASSPGTGPYEQYF

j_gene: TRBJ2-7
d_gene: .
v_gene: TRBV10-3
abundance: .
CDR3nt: TGTGCCATCAGTGAGAGGTACGAGCAGTACTTC
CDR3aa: CAISERYEQYF

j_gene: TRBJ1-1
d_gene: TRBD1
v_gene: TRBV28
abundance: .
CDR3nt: TGTGCCAGCAGTTTATTTGGGACAGGGGTACGGGTTAGGGTGGATACTGAAGCTTTCTTT
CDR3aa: CASSLFGTGVRVRVDTEAFF

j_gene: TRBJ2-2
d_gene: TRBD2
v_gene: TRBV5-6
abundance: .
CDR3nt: TGTGCCAGCAGCTGGGGGTTTAGCGGGGTAGAGACCGGGGAGCTGTTTTTT
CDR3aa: CASSWGFSGVETGELFF

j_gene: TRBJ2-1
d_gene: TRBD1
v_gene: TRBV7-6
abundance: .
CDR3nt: TGTGCCAGCAGCTCCGGGACAGGCCTCTACAATGAGCAGTTCTTC
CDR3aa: CASSSGTGLYNEQFF

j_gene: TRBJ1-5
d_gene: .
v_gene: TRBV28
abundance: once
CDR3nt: TGTGCCAGCAGTAGACTTCAGCCCCAGCATTTT
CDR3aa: CASSRLQPQHF

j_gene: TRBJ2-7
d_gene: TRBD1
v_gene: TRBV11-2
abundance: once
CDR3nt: TGTGCCAGCAGCTTAGGGATTGACAGGGGATATACTTACTACGAGCAGTACTTC
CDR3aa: CASSLGIDRGYTYYEQYF

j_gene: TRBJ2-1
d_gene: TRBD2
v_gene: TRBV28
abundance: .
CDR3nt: TGTGCCAGCAGTTTCACGGGGGGGTTTTATGAGCAGTTCTTC
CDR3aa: CASSFTGGFYEQFF